One T cell receptor (beta chain) is described in this entry. Its antigen is not identified. The germline CDR1 and CDR2 sequences are LGHNT and FRNRAP. Trimming took off 0 bases at V and 1 base at J, with 12 bases between the two ends. The CDR3 spans 16 residues. These data originate in a study of identical twins. Findings and limits, study-wide: In beta out-of-frame sequences, the excess sharing between twins was weaker.

TCRdb reanalysed the 5' RACE reads using MiXCR and keeps one entry per CDR3 protein. The sample yields roughly 1,500,000 distinct CDR3 sequences, about 32% seen once. This chain links TRBV12-5 with TRBJ1-1, with D perhaps matching TRBD1 (6 bases). The source material was cord blood. The clonotype comes from a newborn girl in good health. Written as DNA, the CDR3 is TGTGCTAGTGGTTTGGTACCCGACAGGACGAACACTGAAGCTTTCTTT. It translates to CASGLVPDRTNTEAFF.